The 16 T cell receptor beta chains below were found in one sample sequenced in a study of shared clonotypes between healthy human individuals. The assay was immunoSEQ multiplex PCR, and TCRdb's table has in-frame clones only and misses some. In the table there are about 680,000 clones, roughly 94% of which are singletons. Naive-designated CD8 cells lacked CD45RO, were positively enriched for CCR7, and omitted terminally differentiated effector memory CD45RA+ cells. Sample: naive CD8+ T cells sorted from blood. All receptors derive from a man under 40 in good health.

The chain links TRBV30 to TRBJ2-7; 9 bases match TRBD1. The J segment lost 5 bases and the V segment lost 1 base, leaving 9 bases of the junction unmatched. The CDR3 has 15 amino acids. Germline assignment: CDR1 GTSNPN and CDR2 SVGIG (reference sequence). For the CDR3, the DNA is TGTGCCTGGAGTGCCGGGACAGGGCATTACGACGAGCAGTACTTC. Its protein is CAWSAGTGHYDEQYF. The entire variable domain, with the rest obtained from reference TRBV30 and TRBJ2-7, is as follows: SQTIHQWPATLVQPVGSPLSLECTVEGTSNPNLYWYRQAAGRGLQLLFYSVGIGQISSEVPQNLSASRPQDRQFILSSKKLLLSDSGFYLCAWSAGTGHYDEQYFGPGTRLTVT.

The V gene is TRBV5-3, the J gene TRBJ2-7, with 9 bases matching TRBD2. TRBV5-3 qualifies as an ORF whose function is uncertain. The CDR3 length is 16 residues. V gave up 6 bases and J gave up 7 bases; unmatched junction bases: 17. Here the CDR3 DNA reads TGTGCCAGAACCCTGGTCGGTTCGCGGGAGGGGGATGAGCAGTACTTC. Its translation: CARTLVGSREGDEQYF.

A remark on this clone: At the DNA level, this CDR3 is encoded by other sequences in the same sample as well. The chain uses TRBV9 and TRBJ2-1, with unresolved D. V lost 7 bases to trimming and J lost 4 bases, with 3 bases between them. The germline V gene has CDR1 SGDLS and CDR2 YYNGEE. There are 10 residues in the CDR3. CDR3 protein: CASGYNEQFF. The CDR3 DNA is TGTGCCAGCGGATACAATGAGCAGTTCTTC.

This clone was seen just once. The chain links TRBV27 to TRBJ2-7; no firm D call. The CDR3 loop spans 14 amino acids. V lost 2 bases to trimming and J lost 0 bases, with 8 bases between them. Germline V CDR1 and CDR2: MNHEY, SMNVEV (reference sequence). CDR3 sequence: CASSLDPGSYEQYF. The CDR3 region has the DNA TGTGCCAGCAGTTTAGATCCCGGCTCCTACGAGCAGTACTTC.

For this clone: The identical CDR3 is also encoded by other nucleotide sequences in the sample. This chain uses TRBV27 with TRBJ1-5; no definite D call. V lost 3 bases, J lost 0 bases, and 6 bases lay in between. Looked up from germline, CDR1 is MNHEY and CDR2 is SMNVEV (reference sequence). The CDR3 consists of 14 residues. CDR3 sequence reads: CASSFSYSNQPQHF. The CDR3, as DNA: TGTGCCAGCAGTTTCTCATATAGCAATCAGCCCCAGCATTTT.

The rearrangement joins TRBV30 to TRBJ2-1; unclear D gene. Between the trimmed V and J ends, which lost 2 bases and 1 base, there was a span of 9 bases. Germline assignment: CDR1 GTSNPN and CDR2 SVGIG (reference sequence). The CDR3 is 14 amino acids. This CDR3 is CAWSSDRSYNEQFF. CDR3 sequence (DNA): TGTGCCTGGAGTAGCGACCGATCCTACAATGAGCAGTTCTTC.

The chain has TRBV7-6 and TRBJ2-5, with D unclear. CDR1 and CDR2 from the germline V gene are SGHVS and FNYEAQ. Trimming took 2 bases from V and 0 from J, leaving 4 bases between them. The CDR3 covers 13 residues. The CDR3 sequence: CASSLRDQETQYF. Here the CDR3 DNA reads TGTGCCAGCAGCTTACGCGACCAAGAGACCCAGTACTTC.

The gene calls are TRBV10-3 and TRBJ2-1, with D unresolved. CDR3 size: 13 residues. V dropped 2 bases and J dropped 7 bases, with 9 bases sitting between them. Germline V CDR1 and CDR2: ENHRY, SYGVKD. CDR3 DNA: TGTGCCATCAGTGAGGGGCGAATAAATGAGCAGTTCTTC. It translates to CAISEGRINEQFF.

The gene calls are TRBV25-1 and TRBJ2-2; the D is unclear. The germline gives CDR1 MGHDK, CDR2 SYGVNS. V was clipped by 2 bases and J by 5 bases, with 3 bases between them. This CDR3 region has 12 residues. For the CDR3, the DNA is TGTGCCAGCAGTGAAGGTACCGGGGAGCTGTTTTTT. Its translation: CASSEGTGELFF.

The rearrangement uses TRBV2 and TRBJ2-3; D call uncertain. Trimming took 6 bases from V and 4 from J, leaving 11 bases between them. The germline gives CDR1 SNHLY, CDR2 FYNNEI. The CDR3 has 13 residues. CDR3 in amino acids: CASRAQTSDTQYF. CDR3 DNA sequence: TGTGCCAGCAGAGCGCAGACCTCAGATACGCAGTATTTT.

This clone was counted a single time. This chain connects TRBV9 to TRBJ2-5; possibly TRBD2 for D (6 bases). The V end lost 3 bases, the J end lost 5 bases, and 11 bases lay between the germline ends. Germline CDR1 is SGDLS and CDR2 is YYNGEE. The CDR3 totals 13 residues. The CDR3 nucleotides are TGTGCCAGCAGCGGGGGGGTTGTTGAGACCCAGTACTTC. Translating gives CASSGGVVETQYF.

Written as DNA, the CDR3 is TGTGCCAGCAGCAATCCGACAGAATCTAGCACAGATACGCAGTATTTT. As protein: CASSNPTESSTDTQYF. The chain employs TRBV7-9 and TRBJ2-3, with D possibly being TRBD1 (5 bases). The CDR3 is 16 amino acids. Germline loops: CDR1 SEHNR, CDR2 FQNEAQ (reference sequence). Trimming took off 5 bases at V and 0 bases at J, with 15 bases between the two ends. The full variable domain, with the rest looked up from reference TRBV7-9 and TRBJ2-3, is DTGVSQNPRHKITKRGQNVTFRCDPISEHNRLYWYRQTLGQGPEFLTYFQNEAQLEKSRLLSDRFSAERPKGSFSTLEIQRTEQGDSAMYLCASSNPTESSTDTQYFGPGTRLTVL.

The J gene is TRBJ2-1, the V gene TRBV28; the D call may be TRBD1 or TRBD2 (7 bases each). Germline CDR1 is MDHEN and CDR2 is SYDVKM. The V end was cut by 2 bases, the J end by 2 bases, with 25 bases between. This CDR3 comprises 20 residues. Written as DNA, the CDR3 is TGTGCCAGCAGTTTACAAGTAGGGGGCGGTAACGGGAGGCCCTACAATGAGCAGTTCTTC. It is translated as CASSLQVGGGNGRPYNEQFF. The whole variable domain, remainder taken from reference TRBV28 and TRBJ2-1, is DVKVTQSSRYLVKRTGEKVFLECVQDMDHENMFWYRQDPGLGLRLIYFSYDVKMKEKGDIPEGYSVSREKKERFSLILESASTNQTSMYLCASSLQVGGGNGRPYNEQFFGPGTRLTVL.

This clone came up once. The chain links TRBV4-1 to TRBJ2-7; TRBD2 aligns across 11 bases. J gave up 4 bases and V 2 bases, and 4 bases lay outside the gene matches. Germline CDR1 and CDR2: MGHRA and YSYEKL. The CDR3 length is 15 residues. DNA of the CDR3: TGCGCCAGCAGCCAAACTAGCGGGAGTTGGTACGAGCAGTACTTC. This gives the protein CASSQTSGSWYEQYF.

The chain couples TRBV25-1 to TRBJ1-4, with D unresolved. The germline CDR1 and CDR2 sequences are MGHDK and SYGVNS. This CDR3 region has 12 residues. V dropped 7 bases and J dropped 8 bases, with 11 bases sitting between them. The CDR3 spells CASTESREKLFF. The CDR3 region has the DNA TGTGCCAGCACGGAGTCAAGAGAAAAACTGTTTTTT.

The chain links TRBV7-9 to TRBJ2-5, with TRBD2 matching over 7 bases. This CDR3 is built from 15 residues. Germline V gene data show CDR1 as SEHNR and CDR2 as FQNEAQ (reference sequence). The V gene end was trimmed by 7 bases and the J gene end by 2 bases; junction bases not matched to a gene: 10. The CDR3 DNA is TGTGCCAGCACAGGACTAGTGACTCCACAAGAGACCCAGTACTTC. This codes for CASTGLVTPQETQYF.